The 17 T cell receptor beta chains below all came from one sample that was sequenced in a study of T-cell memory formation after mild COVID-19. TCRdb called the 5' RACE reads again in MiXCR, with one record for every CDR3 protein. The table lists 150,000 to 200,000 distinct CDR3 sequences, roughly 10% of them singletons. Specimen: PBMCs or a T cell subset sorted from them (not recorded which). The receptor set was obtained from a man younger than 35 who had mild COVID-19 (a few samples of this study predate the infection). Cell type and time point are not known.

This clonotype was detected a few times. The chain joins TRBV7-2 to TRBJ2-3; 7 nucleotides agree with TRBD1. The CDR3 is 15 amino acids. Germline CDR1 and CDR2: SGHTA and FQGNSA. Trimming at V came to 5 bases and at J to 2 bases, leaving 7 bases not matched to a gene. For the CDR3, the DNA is TGTGCCAGCAGCCTTAACAGGGGCGACACAGATACGCAGTATTTT. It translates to CASSLNRGDTDTQYF.

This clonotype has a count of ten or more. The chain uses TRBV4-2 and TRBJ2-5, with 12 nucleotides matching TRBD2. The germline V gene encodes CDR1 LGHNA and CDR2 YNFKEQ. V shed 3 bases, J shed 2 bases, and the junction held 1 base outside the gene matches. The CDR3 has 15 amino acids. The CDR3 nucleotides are TGTGCCAGCAGCCAGGGGACTAGCGGGCAAGAGACCCAGTACTTC. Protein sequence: CASSQGTSGQETQYF.

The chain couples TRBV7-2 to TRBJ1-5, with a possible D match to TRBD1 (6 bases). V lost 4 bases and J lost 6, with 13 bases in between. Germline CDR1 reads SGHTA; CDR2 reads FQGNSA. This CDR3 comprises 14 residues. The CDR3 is CASSSQGTAQPQHF. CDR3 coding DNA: TGTGCCAGCAGCTCACAGGGCACGGCTCAGCCCCAGCATTTT.

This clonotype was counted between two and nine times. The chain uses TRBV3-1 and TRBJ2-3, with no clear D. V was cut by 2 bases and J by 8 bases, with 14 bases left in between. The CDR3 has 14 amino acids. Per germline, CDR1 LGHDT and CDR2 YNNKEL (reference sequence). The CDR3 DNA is TGTGCCAGCAGCCAAACCGCAACCTTGGGTACGCAGTATTTT. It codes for CASSQTATLGTQYF.

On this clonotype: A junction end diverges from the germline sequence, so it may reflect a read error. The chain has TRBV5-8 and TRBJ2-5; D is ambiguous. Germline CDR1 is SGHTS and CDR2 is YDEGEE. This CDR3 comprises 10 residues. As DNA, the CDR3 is TGTGCCAGCAGCCGGGCCAGTGGACACTTC. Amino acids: CASSRASGHF.

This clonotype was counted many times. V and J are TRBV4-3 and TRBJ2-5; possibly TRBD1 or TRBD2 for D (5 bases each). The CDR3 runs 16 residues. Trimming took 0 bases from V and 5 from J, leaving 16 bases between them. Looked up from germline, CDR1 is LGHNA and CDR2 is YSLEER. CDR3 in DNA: TGCGCCAGCAGCCAAGATGGTCGGGGCAGGGAGGAGACCCAGTACTTC. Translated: CASSQDGRGREETQYF.

The CDR3 loop is CASSLGYGGNTQYF. CDR3 bases: TGTGCCAGCAGCCTAGGGTACGGGGGAAATACGCAGTATTTT. This rearrangement joins TRBV7-9 to TRBJ2-3; possible D gene TRBD2, 6 bases. The V and J ends lost 5 bases and 7 bases respectively, with 16 bases between them. Germline V lookup: CDR1 SEHNR, CDR2 FQNEAQ (reference sequence). CDR3 length equals 14 residues.

CDR3 nucleotides: TGCAGTGCTTCCCTGGACGTCCAGCCCCAGCATTTT. This codes for CSASLDVQPQHF. The genes are TRBV20-1 and TRBJ1-5; no clear D gene. There are 12 residues in the CDR3. Between the trimmed V and J ends, which lost 5 bases and 7 bases, there was a span of 12 bases. The germline V gene has CDR1 DFQATT and CDR2 SNEGSKA (reference sequence).

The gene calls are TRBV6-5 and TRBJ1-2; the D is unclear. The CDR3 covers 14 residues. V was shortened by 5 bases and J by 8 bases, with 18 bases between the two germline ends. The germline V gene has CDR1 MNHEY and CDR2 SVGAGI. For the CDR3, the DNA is TGTGCCAGCAGTACCCCGGGCCTACTGGGGGGCTACACCTTC. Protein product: CASSTPGLLGGYTF.

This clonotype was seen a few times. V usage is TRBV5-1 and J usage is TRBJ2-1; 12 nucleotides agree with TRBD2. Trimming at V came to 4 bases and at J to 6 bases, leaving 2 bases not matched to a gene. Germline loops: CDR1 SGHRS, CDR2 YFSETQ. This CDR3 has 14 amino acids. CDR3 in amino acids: CASSMTSGGNEQFF. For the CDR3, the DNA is TGCGCCAGCAGCATGACTAGCGGGGGCAATGAGCAGTTCTTC.

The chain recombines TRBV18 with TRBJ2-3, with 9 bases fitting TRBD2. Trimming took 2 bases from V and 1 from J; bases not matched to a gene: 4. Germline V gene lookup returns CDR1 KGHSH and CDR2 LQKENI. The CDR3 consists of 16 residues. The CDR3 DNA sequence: TGTGCCAGCTCACCAAGCCTAGCGGGGCGCACAGATACGCAGTATTTT. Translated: CASSPSLAGRTDTQYF.

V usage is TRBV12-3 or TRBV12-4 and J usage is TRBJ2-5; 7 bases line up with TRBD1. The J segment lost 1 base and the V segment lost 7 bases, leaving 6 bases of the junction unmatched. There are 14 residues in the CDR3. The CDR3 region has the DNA TGTGCCAGCACCCTCGACAGGGCCCAAGAGACCCAGTACTTC. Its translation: CASTLDRAQETQYF.

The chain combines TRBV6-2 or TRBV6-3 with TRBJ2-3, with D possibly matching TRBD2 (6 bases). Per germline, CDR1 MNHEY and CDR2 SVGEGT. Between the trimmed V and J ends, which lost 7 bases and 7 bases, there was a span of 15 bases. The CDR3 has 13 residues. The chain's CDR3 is CASIGTPPHTQYF. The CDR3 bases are TGTGCCAGCATCGGGACTCCACCTCATACGCAGTATTTT.

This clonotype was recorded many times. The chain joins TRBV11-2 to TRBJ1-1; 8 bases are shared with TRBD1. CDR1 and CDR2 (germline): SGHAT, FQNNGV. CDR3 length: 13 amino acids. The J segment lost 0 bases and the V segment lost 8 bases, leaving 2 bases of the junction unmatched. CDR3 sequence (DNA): TGTGCCAGCGGACAGGGAATGAACACTGAAGCTTTCTTT. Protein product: CASGQGMNTEAFF.

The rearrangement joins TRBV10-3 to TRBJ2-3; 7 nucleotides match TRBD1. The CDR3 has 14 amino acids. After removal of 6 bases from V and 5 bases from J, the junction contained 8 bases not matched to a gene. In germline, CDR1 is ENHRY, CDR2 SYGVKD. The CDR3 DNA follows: TGTGCCATCAGACAGACAGGGCCGTTAGATACGCAGTATTTT. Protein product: CAIRQTGPLDTQYF.

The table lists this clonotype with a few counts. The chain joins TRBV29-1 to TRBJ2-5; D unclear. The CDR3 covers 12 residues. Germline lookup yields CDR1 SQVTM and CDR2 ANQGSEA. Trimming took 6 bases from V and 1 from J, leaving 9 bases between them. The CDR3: CSVARAQETQYF. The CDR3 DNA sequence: TGCAGCGTCGCCAGAGCCCAAGAGACCCAGTACTTC.

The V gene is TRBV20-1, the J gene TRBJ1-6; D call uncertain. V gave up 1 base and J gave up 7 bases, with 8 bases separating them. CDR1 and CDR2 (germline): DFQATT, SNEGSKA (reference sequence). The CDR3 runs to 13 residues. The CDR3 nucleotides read TGCAGTGCTAGAGTCGTGGGGAATTCACCCCTCCACTTT. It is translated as CSARVVGNSPLHF.